Below, 4 T cell receptor delta chains from the same sample are listed, as sequenced in a study of DNA immune sequencing with unique molecular identifiers. Genomic DNA underwent 32-plex PCR targeting all 8 TRDV and 4 TRDJ genes. In around 3 barcoding PCR cycles, molecules received a 12-nucleotide UMI, then adapter PCR followed. TCRdb processed the multiplex PCR reads again with the CATT caller. Of 4,000 to 5,500 delta-chain clones in the sample, 11% were seen once. The sequenced sample was gamma-delta T cells enriched from blood buffy coat, or unenriched PBMCs (not recorded which). The origin of the receptors is a human donor in good health.

About this clone itself: Translating this DNA gives a protein that differs at residue 11 from the TCRdb one, which belongs to a much larger clone; a read error is likely, and the protein shown is this translation. This sequence joins TRDV2 and TRDJ1; no clear D gene. Germline lookup yields CDR1 GEAIGNYY and CDR2 EKD. CDR3 length: 14 residues. CDR3 region: CACDSLVYTDRLIF. The CDR3, as DNA: TGTGCCTGTGACAGTCTAGTGTACACCGATAGACTCATCTTT.

This clone was seen repeatedly, ten times or more. The chain carries TRDV2 and TRDJ3, with TRDD3 matching 7 bases. Germline loops: CDR1 GEAIGNYY, CDR2 EKD. The CDR3 has 19 residues. V lost 0 bases and J lost 0; bases outside the gene matches: 7. The CDR3: CACDTAGGLSSWDTRQMFF. CDR3 bases: TGTGCCTGTGACACCGCTGGGGGCCTTAGCTCCTGGGACACCCGACAGATGTTTTTC.

As for this clone: TCRdb's protein for this DNA is that of a much larger clone and differs from the translation at residue 5, likely a read error; the protein shown is the DNA translation. CDR3 loop: CACDNVGEYTDKLIF. The CDR3 DNA sequence: TGTGCCTGTGACAACGTAGGGGAGTACACCGATAAACTCATCTTT. V gene TRDV2 combines with J gene TRDJ1, with D possibly being TRDD3 (5 bases). Germline V CDR1 and CDR2: GEAIGNYY, EKD. This CDR3 has 15 residues. The V and J ends lost 2 bases and 0 bases respectively, with 12 bases between them.

This clone came up a few times. The protein recorded in TCRdb matches a much larger clone and deviates from this DNA's translation at residue 12, suggesting a read error; the protein here is obtained by translating the DNA. V is TRDV2 and J is TRDJ1; D unresolved. This CDR3 is 16 amino acids long. From germline, CDR1 is GEAIGNYY and CDR2 EKD. CDR3 bases: TGTGCCTGTGACACCGTTGGTCAGGATTACACCGTTAAACTCATCTTT. It encodes CACDTVGQDYTVKLIF.